Listed here are 27 T cell receptor beta chains from one sample, sequenced in a study of cytomegalovirus exposure and HLA in healthy donors. The PCR ran on 60 Vbeta and 13 Jbeta primers. Libraries were prepared by immunoSEQ multiplex PCR; TCRdb keeps only in-frame clonotypes and omits some of them. Of around 100,000 clones listed, roughly 70% are singletons. The sample taken for sequencing was PBMCs. These receptors were collected from a woman aged 50 to 60 in good health and CMV-seronegative.

Remarks on this clone: The junction shows a germline mismatch at one end, possibly a read error. The V call is TRBV7-7, the J call TRBJ1-4, with TRBD1 identical over 9 bases. The CDR3 sequence is 13 residues long. Germline assignment: CDR1 SSHAT and CDR2 FNYEAQ (reference sequence). CDR3 nucleotides: TGTGCTAGCAGCTTAGGGACAGGGAGAAAACTGTTTTTT. It is translated as CASSLGTGRKLFF.

In its sample, this clone was seen a few times. The rearrangement joins TRBV5-6 to TRBJ2-2; 9 positions match TRBD2. This CDR3 has 18 residues. V was pared by 3 bases and J by 6 bases, with 15 bases of the junction left unmatched. CDR1 is SGHDT and CDR2 is YYEEEE in the germline V gene. The CDR3 protein is CASSWRVGGGRAAGELFF. The CDR3, as DNA: TGTGCCAGCAGCTGGCGGGTAGGTGGCGGGAGGGCGGCCGGGGAGCTGTTTTTT.

The chain couples TRBV29-1 to TRBJ2-7; 9 nucleotides line up with TRBD2. With V trimmed by 4 bases and J by 3 bases, 4 bases remained unmatched. CDR3 length: 13 amino acids. Germline V gene sequence: CDR1 SQVTM, CDR2 ANQGSEA. CDR3 sequence: CSVALAGSYEQYF. As DNA, the CDR3 is TGCAGCGTTGCCCTAGCGGGAAGCTACGAGCAGTACTTC.

This chain connects TRBV7-6 to TRBJ2-1; 8 bases line up with TRBD1. From germline, CDR1 is SGHVS and CDR2 FNYEAQ. After removal of 5 bases from V and 5 bases from J, the junction contained 8 bases not matched to a gene. The length of the CDR3 is 15 residues. CDR3 DNA sequence: TGTGCCAGCAGCCGGGACAGGTCGAGGAACAATGAGCAGTTCTTC. Translated, it gives CASSRDRSRNNEQFF.

The chain couples TRBV5-1 to TRBJ2-7; D call uncertain. The CDR3 has 12 amino acids. Trimming removed 0 bases from V and 5 bases from J, with 6 bases in between. In germline, CDR1 is SGHRS, CDR2 YFSETQ. CDR3 coding DNA: TGCGCCAGCAGCTTGGGACTCGACGAGCAGTACTTC. Translation: CASSLGLDEQYF.

The chain employs TRBV7-3 and TRBJ2-1, with TRBD2 matching over 12 bases. CDR1 SGHTA and CDR2 FQGTGA come from the germline V gene. V dropped 4 bases and J dropped 4; count of bases not matched to a gene: 2. This CDR3 is 15 amino acids long. The CDR3 spells CASSSTSGGYNEQFF. Written as DNA, the CDR3 is TGTGCCAGCAGCTCGACTAGCGGGGGATACAATGAGCAGTTCTTC.

This clone was seen just once. V usage is TRBV5-1 and J usage is TRBJ2-1; 9 bases match TRBD2. V shed 2 bases, J shed 4 bases, and the junction held 1 base outside the gene matches. The V gene's germline CDR1 is SGHRS and CDR2 YFSETQ. This CDR3 has 14 amino acids. In nucleotides, the CDR3 is TGCGCCAGCAGCTTCAGCGGGAGGTACAATGAGCAGTTCTTC. It encodes CASSFSGRYNEQFF.

Notes on this clone: This sample also contains other DNA sequences that code for the same CDR3. V and J are TRBV13 and TRBJ2-7; 7 bases are shared with TRBD2. CDR3 length: 15 amino acids. The V gene end was trimmed by 6 bases and the J gene end by 3 bases; junction bases not matched to a gene: 11. Germline values: CDR1 PRHDT, CDR2 FYEKMQ (reference sequence). The CDR3 DNA follows: TGTGCCAGCAGTTCCAGCGGGGCGAGGGGCTACGAGCAGTACTTC. This gives the protein CASSSSGARGYEQYF.

This chain links TRBV18 with TRBJ1-1; D unclear. Trimming took 5 bases from V and 0 from J, leaving 4 bases between them. The CDR3 covers 12 residues. Germline V lookup: CDR1 KGHSH, CDR2 LQKENI. In DNA form, the CDR3 reads TGTGCCAGCTCAATCGTGAACACTGAAGCTTTCTTT. Translating gives CASSIVNTEAFF.

The chain recombines TRBV7-9 with TRBJ1-1, with TRBD1 as a possible D gene (5 bases). Deletions cut 7 bases from V and 1 base from J, with 16 bases between. The CDR3 sequence is 15 residues long. The V gene's germline CDR1 is SEHNR and CDR2 FQNEAQ (reference sequence). CDR3 nucleotide sequence: TGTGCCAGCAATTTCGGGGGGGTTGGGAACACTGAAGCTTTCTTT. Translated: CASNFGGVGNTEAFF. Full variable domain (missing parts from reference TRBV7-9 and TRBJ1-1): DTGVSQNPRHKITKRGQNVTFRCDPISEHNRLYWYRQTLGQGPEFLTYFQNEAQLEKSRLLSDRFSAERPKGSFSTLEIQRTEQGDSAMYLCASNFGGVGNTEAFFGQGTRLTVV.

The chain recombines TRBV7-2 with TRBJ2-7, with 7 bases matching TRBD1. The J segment lost 4 bases and the V segment lost 2 bases, leaving 11 bases of the junction unmatched. Germline V gene sequence: CDR1 SGHTA, CDR2 FQGNSA. There are 16 residues in the CDR3. The CDR3 DNA sequence: TGTGCCAGCAGCTTATATGAGGGGGCCATGGGGTACGAGCAGTACTTC. Protein product: CASSLYEGAMGYEQYF.

This chain links TRBV2 with TRBJ2-1; D unresolved. The CDR3 consists of 13 residues. Between the trimmed V and J ends, which lost 7 bases and 15 bases, there was a span of 22 bases. CDR1 is SNHLY and CDR2 is FYNNEI in the germline V gene. The CDR3 region is CASTAVFSGSTFF. For the CDR3, the DNA is TGTGCCAGCACCGCAGTATTTTCAGGAAGCACGTTCTTC.

This sequence joins TRBV7-2 and TRBJ2-5; 7 bases agree with TRBD1. The J call may not be correct, given that the DNA end is closer to TRBJ2-7. The length of the CDR3 is 15 residues. Germline loops: CDR1 SGHTA, CDR2 FQGNSA. DNA for the CDR3: TGTGCCAGCAGCTTAGACACGACAGGGACCTACGAGCAGTACTTC. It encodes CASSLDTTGTYEQYF.

This rearrangement joins TRBV27 to TRBJ2-1; TRBD2 aligns across 8 bases. Germline V gene data show CDR1 as MNHEY and CDR2 as SMNVEV (reference sequence). There are 18 residues in the CDR3. V was pared by 10 bases and J by 5 bases, with 22 bases of the junction left unmatched. CDR3 DNA: TGTGCCACCAAAGTCCTAGGTTTGGCTAGCGGGCTCCACAATGAGCAGTTCTTC. Protein: CATKVLGLASGLHNEQFF.

The gene calls are TRBV7-8 and TRBJ1-5; possible D gene TRBD1, 5 bases. CDR3 length equals 13 residues. Trimming cost V 7 bases and J 3 bases, with 10 bases left between them. CDR1 and CDR2 from the germline V gene are SGHVS and FQNEAQ. The CDR3 DNA is TGTGCCAGCACCCGACAGTTCAATCAGCCCCAGCATTTT. This sequence encodes CASTRQFNQPQHF.

The gene calls are TRBV12-5 and TRBJ2-7, with TRBD1 matching over 8 bases. Germline V gene sequence: CDR1 LGHNT, CDR2 FRNRAP. The CDR3 consists of 15 residues. Trimming took 0 bases from V and 7 from J; bases not matched to a gene: 8. CDR3 coding DNA: TGTGCTAGTGGTTTGGTACAGGGGGTTATCTTGGAGCAGTACTTC. Protein: CASGLVQGVILEQYF.

The chain is built from TRBV27 and TRBJ1-2; maybe TRBD1 (5 bases). The CDR3 sequence is 16 residues long. Germline V gene data show CDR1 as MNHEY and CDR2 as SMNVEV (reference sequence). Trimming pared 2 bases from V and 0 bases from J, leaving 13 bases between. The chain's CDR3 is CASSLPTAPTNYGYTF. In DNA, the CDR3 is TGTGCCAGCAGTTTACCGACAGCGCCTACTAACTATGGCTACACCTTC.

This chain joins TRBV19 and TRBJ2-1; the D is unclear. Trimming removed 6 bases from V and 8 bases from J, with 8 bases in between. The CDR3 consists of 11 residues. The germline CDR1 and CDR2 sequences are LNHDA and SQIVND (reference sequence). As DNA, the CDR3 is TGTGCCAGTAGAACTGGAGATGAGCAGTTCTTC. The encoded protein is CASRTGDEQFF.

V is TRBV4-1 and J is TRBJ2-7, with 10 nucleotides matching TRBD1. Germline V gene sequence: CDR1 MGHRA, CDR2 YSYEKL. The junction had 7 bases not matched to a gene; V was cut back by 1 base and J by 4 bases. This CDR3 has 16 residues. The CDR3 nucleotides are TGCGCCAGCAGCCAAGGGGCGGGACAGGGGAAATACGAGCAGTACTTC. This codes for CASSQGAGQGKYEQYF.

This chain links TRBV4-2 with TRBJ2-2; 7 bases line up with TRBD1. J gave up 4 bases and V 0 bases, and 5 bases lay outside the gene matches. Germline values: CDR1 LGHNA, CDR2 YNFKEQ. CDR3 length: 16 amino acids. Written as DNA, the CDR3 is TGTGCCAGCAGCCAAGATAACCAGGGGGTCACCGGGGAGCTGTTTTTT. Its protein is CASSQDNQGVTGELFF.

The chain combines TRBV10-3 with TRBJ1-6; no clear D gene. The CDR3 has 16 residues. V lost 3 bases and J lost 8, with 17 bases in between. Germline V gene lookup returns CDR1 ENHRY and CDR2 SYGVKD. The CDR3 protein is CAISDQVGKWDSPLHF. CDR3 bases: TGTGCCATCAGTGATCAGGTCGGGAAATGGGATTCACCCCTCCACTTT.

The chain joins TRBV7-9 to TRBJ1-1; D is unresolved. V was shortened by 0 bases and J by 11 bases, with 13 bases between the two germline ends. The CDR3 has 13 residues. The V gene's germline CDR1 is SEHNR and CDR2 FQNEAQ (reference sequence). The CDR3 region is CASSLAGPPGAFF. The CDR3 nucleotides read TGTGCCAGCAGCTTAGCCGGGCCCCCGGGGGCTTTCTTT. Together with reference TRBV7-9 and TRBJ1-1, the CDR3 gives the full variable domain: DTGVSQNPRHKITKRGQNVTFRCDPISEHNRLYWYRQTLGQGPEFLTYFQNEAQLEKSRLLSDRFSAERPKGSFSTLEIQRTEQGDSAMYLCASSLAGPPGAFFGQGTRLTVV.

The V and J genes are TRBV28 and TRBJ2-7, with D unresolved. In germline, CDR1 is MDHEN, CDR2 SYDVKM. The V and J ends lost 5 bases and 2 bases respectively, with 16 bases between them. There are 15 residues in the CDR3. CDR3 bases: TGTGCCAGCAGTCCTACTGTCAGGTATACCTACGAGCAGTACTTC. Protein sequence: CASSPTVRYTYEQYF.

The V call is TRBV19, the J call TRBJ2-3; 9 bases align to TRBD2. This CDR3 contains 15 residues. V shed 3 bases, J shed 4 bases, and the junction held 5 bases outside the gene matches. Germline CDR1 LNHDA, CDR2 SQIVND (reference sequence). This CDR3 reads CASSIGGREADTQYF. The CDR3 nucleotides read TGTGCCAGTAGTATCGGCGGGAGGGAGGCAGATACGCAGTATTTT.

The chain has TRBV11-2 and TRBJ2-5; the D gene is possibly TRBD1 (6 bases). The CDR3 extends over 12 amino acids. Trimming pared 6 bases from V and 5 bases from J, leaving 10 bases between. Germline V gene sequence: CDR1 SGHAT, CDR2 FQNNGV. CDR3 coding DNA: TGTGCCAGCAGATTCAGGGGTGAGACCCAGTACTTC. Translating it yields CASRFRGETQYF.

A remark on this clone: An end of the junction differs from the germline gene, which may be a read error. The gene calls are TRBV2 and TRBJ1-1; D may be TRBD1 (6 bases). From germline, CDR1 is SNHLY and CDR2 FYNNEI. CDR3 size: 14 residues. The CDR3: CASCRGRDNTEAFF. CDR3 coding DNA: TGTGCCAGTTGTAGGGGCAGGGACAACACTGAGGCTTTCTTT.

The chain recombines TRBV5-4 with TRBJ1-2; tentatively, D is TRBD1 (6 bases). Trimming stripped 4 bases from V and 1 base from J, with 11 bases between. The CDR3 totals 14 residues. Germline V lookup: CDR1 SGHNT, CDR2 YYREEE (reference sequence). The CDR3 coding sequence is TGTGCCAGCAGCCCGGACAGATTTAACTATGGCTACACCTTC. This encodes CASSPDRFNYGYTF. The full variable domain, its missing parts supplied by reference TRBV5-4 and TRBJ1-2, is ETGVTQSPTHLIKTRGQQVTLRCSSQSGHNTVSWYQQALGQGPQFIFQYYREEENGRGNFPPRFSGLQFPNYSSELNVNALELDDSALYLCASSPDRFNYGYTFGSGTRLTVV.